The present entry profiles one TCR beta chain with its context. What this receptor recognizes is not known. Qualities for individual bases were not recorded, and no much larger clone is one base off. This sample was included in a study of blood T cell repertoires in COVID-19 (dated by TCRdb to the early 2020s). At the level of the whole study: The collaborator samples originated in the United States, Italy and Spain and spanned the acute and convalescent phases of COVID-19. The material from the prospective study consisted of cDNA or gDNA derived from T cells, B-cell-depleted T cells, or PBMCs. Subjects who had been exposed to COVID-19, were actively infected with it, or had recovered from it provided the deeply sampled blood TCRbeta repertoires that made up the dataset. The repertoires were released in a freely available public database meant as a resource for research on the immune response to SARS-CoV-2. The samples were drawn from two sources: the first 160 participants of the ongoing ImmuneRACE study, and 1,200 or so subjects contributed by 6 global collaborators. Sample metadata almost always included a de-identified subject ID, COVID-19 status, age in years and sex. Where available, HLA class I and class II types were taken from metadata supplied by the sample provider and were not determined by assay-based typing.

Ends trimmed: V by 6 bases, J by 8 bases; bases unmatched to a gene: 3. Per the germline V gene (reference sequence), MNHEY is the CDR1 and SMNVEV is the CDR2. The CDR3 measures 12 amino acids from cysteine to phenylalanine. The sequence is cut down to CDR3 DNA, 36 bases in frame from base 1. Participants in the prospective study were enrolled through a virtual design, were aged about 18 to 100 years, and lived in some 24 United States geographic areas. To assign participants to cohorts, the prospective study relied on clinical history that participants themselves reported in a screening survey and a study questionnaire. Recovered participants in ImmuneRACE Cohort 3 were defined as having two consecutive negative NP/OP PCR tests, clearance from a healthcare professional, or resolution of symptoms. Each participant in the prospective study had whole blood, serum and a nasopharyngeal or oropharyngeal swab collected by mobile phlebotomists. Prospective study participants could optionally give additional blood draws and questionnaires over an approximately two-month period. Blood samples from the prospective study were shipped frozen or at room temperature prior to DNA extraction.

TCRbeta CDR3 regions were amplified from genomic DNA using the immunoSEQ Assay, a bias-controlled multiplex PCR. The study's own analysis went as follows. The number of nucleated cells in each sample was estimated from the amplification of reference gene primers within the assay. Sequence reads were collapsed and filtered to measure the absolute abundance of every unique TCRbeta CDR3 rearrangement. Productive Simpson clonality was computed per sample as the square root of Simpson's diversity index over productive rearrangements. Not all clones reach the TCRdb copy of this immuneACCESS table, which keeps in-frame sequences only. Checked studies attribute under half of the gap to unresolved V genes and leave the rest unexplained. V and J calls and clone size are given by that table; D and trimming were obtained from the DNA. Present in this sample are hundreds of thousands of clones, 84% of which were seen just once. Jointly, the top ten make up around 6.5% of the sample.

General conclusions and limits of the study: Clinical and demographic metadata were provided uncurated, with the amount varying by source and participant.

This receptor was obtained from a woman aged 40 to 50 who had recovered from COVID-19. Sequences were obtained from PBMCs or T cells enriched from blood (not recorded which). In this chain, TRBV27 is recombined with TRBJ2-4; a stretch of 8 junction bases matches TRBD1. CDR3 region: CASSQTGDIQYF. The DNA sequence is as follows: TGTGCCAGCAGCCAGACAGGGGACATTCAGTACTTC.